What follows is one TCR beta chain and its context. The CDR3 consists of 16 residues. Trimming took 8 bases from V and 1 from J; bases not matched to a gene: 10. Germline loops: CDR1 SGHTA, CDR2 FQGNSA. The sample belongs to a study of human T cells and chemical hapten exposure. About the study: Mainly, slight library volume differences in the pool made TCR yields vary.

Total RNA was isolated from whole blood that had not been fractionated. Per the original methods: Sample-level TCR yields exhibited a median of around 90,000, with a range of about 20,000 to 690,600. TCRdb reprocessed the 5' RACE reads with MiXCR, giving one entry per CDR3 protein. For this entry, the V and J calls and clone size follow TCRdb and not the study's own pipeline. The sample contains around 80,000 distinct CDR3 sequences, 15% of which appear only once. The sequence came from a female donor in good health. The chain has TRBV7-2 and TRBJ2-5, with TRBD2 matching 10 bases. In DNA, the CDR3 is TGTGCCAGCGCCTCGCTAAGACTAGCGGGCCAAGAGACCCAGTACTTC. It translates to CASASLRLAGQETQYF.